This T cell receptor beta chain was recovered during a study of T cell responses to AZD1222 COVID-19 vaccine (dated by TCRdb to the early 2020s). For the wider study: AZD1222 recipients whose second dose came at about 4 weeks and those whose second dose came at about 12 weeks were combined into one group, since spike-specific TCR depth and breadth did not differ between the two schedules. A total of more than 230 trial participants underwent TCR sequencing, of whom roughly 210 received two doses of AZD1222 and about 25 received two doses of the MenACWY control vaccine. Trial participants were enrolled by age into subgroups of 18-55, 56-69 and 70-plus years, and 148, 28 and 57 TCR-sequenced participants, respectively, were included in these subgroups.

The CDR3 regions of human TCRbeta chains were analyzed by immunosequencing. As for the original processing: TCRs in the repertoires were matched against a reference library of SARS-CoV-2-specific TCRs that had been generated with the MIRA antigen-specificity platform. Breadth was defined as the fraction of unique TCRs that were SARS-CoV-2-associated. Depth was defined as the fraction of total T cells that were SARS-CoV-2-associated. Using the MIRA data, every spike-specific TCR was mapped to the spike region that the TCR reacted to and assigned to either a CD4 or a CD8 class. Log10-transformed breadth and depth values were compared by one-way ANOVA with Sidak's multiple comparisons tests. TCRdb mirrors the immuneACCESS table, restricted to in-frame sequences. Some clones are absent from its copies; in checked studies, under half trace to an unresolved V gene, and the reason for the others is unknown. That table supplies the V and J calls and clone size; D and trimming were determined from the DNA. The sample contains around 150,000 clones, 90% of them found a single time. The ten most abundant clones make up 1.5% to 2% of the sample.

V was cut back by 1 base and J by 0 bases, leaving a gap of 12 bases between them. The germline V gene supplies CDR1 LGHNA and CDR2 YNFKEQ. From the cysteine through the phenylalanine, the CDR3 covers 17 amino acids. Only the CDR3 region is kept as DNA, spanning 51 bases read in frame from base 1. For this clone: Its cognate antigen has yet to be identified. Base-call qualities are not available, and no considerably larger clone is one nucleotide away.

Here is what the overall study found, with its caveats: Because no day 14 peak-response samples were available, repertoires were characterized only after the peak T cell response. The 56-69-year group was small, and its depth increase did not reach significance, likely because of low power. CD4 TCRs associated with the vaccine covered the entire spike protein, and the dominant responses were in regions 160-218 and 743-854. Conclusions about previously exposed vaccinees are limited because only six or seven AZD1222 recipients were SARS-CoV-2 seropositive at baseline. Reportedly, almost half of the unique spike-specific TCRs recognized epitopes lying outside the regions that are mutated in the B.1.351 and B.1.1.7 variants. Participants were mostly white British and included more females than males, and it was suggested by the authors that clonal diversity may have been underestimated. Spike-specific TCR breadth and depth rose significantly after two AZD1222 doses compared with day 0 and with MenACWY recipients.

The time point tag for this specimen amounts to: baseline before first vaccination. Samples from vaccinated people were obtained from the UK trials COV001 and COV002, which included a single-blind randomized controlled phase 2/3 trial of AZD1222 (ChAdOx1 nCoV-19) in healthy adults. Trial participant PBMC samples were collected at day 0 and day 28 after the second dose for TCRbeta chain sequencing. The chain joins TRBV4-2 to TRBJ1-4, with the identity of the D gene unclear. This TCR was recovered from an adult in good health. The sequencing used peripheral blood, collected on day 0 of AZD1222 vaccination. The CDR3 reads as follows: CASSQAGPHATNEKLFF. The bases read TGTGCCAGCAGCCAAGCCGGACCGCATGCAACTAATGAAAAACTGTTTTTT.